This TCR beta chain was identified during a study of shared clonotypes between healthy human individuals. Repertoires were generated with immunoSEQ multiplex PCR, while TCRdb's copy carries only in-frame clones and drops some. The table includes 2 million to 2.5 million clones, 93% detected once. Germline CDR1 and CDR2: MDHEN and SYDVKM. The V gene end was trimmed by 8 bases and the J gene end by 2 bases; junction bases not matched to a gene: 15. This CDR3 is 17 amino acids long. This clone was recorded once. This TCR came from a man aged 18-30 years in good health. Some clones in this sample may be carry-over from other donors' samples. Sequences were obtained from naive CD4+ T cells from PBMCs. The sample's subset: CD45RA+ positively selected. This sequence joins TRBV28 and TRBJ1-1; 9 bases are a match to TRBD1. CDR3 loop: CASLLHGTGLRNTEAFF. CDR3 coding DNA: TGTGCCAGCCTTCTCCACGGGACAGGGTTGAGAAACACTGAAGCTTTCTTT.